This entry describes one T cell receptor (beta chain). This sample was included in a study of blood T cell repertoires in COVID-19. Study context: PBMCs, B-cell-depleted T cells, or T cells provided the cDNA or gDNA that made up the material.

Generated by immunoSEQ multiplex PCR, the TCRdb table keeps only in-frame clones and is missing some. The data contain over 90,000 clones, around 80% of them singletons. Sequenced material: peripheral blood. This receptor was taken from a man aged 45-65 years with active or convalescent COVID-19.

The CDR3 loop reads CASSGGQGVDEQYF. The CDR3 DNA reads TGCGCCAGCAGCGGAGGACAGGGGGTGGACGAGCAGTACTTC. The V call is TRBV5-1, the J call TRBJ2-7, with 10 nucleotides matching TRBD1. CDR1 SGHRS and CDR2 YFSETQ come from the germline V gene. This CDR3 has 14 residues. Germline trimming cut 4 bases from V and 5 bases from J; bases unmatched to any gene: 6.